The sequence of this T cell receptor (beta chain) was determined in a study of blood T cell repertoires in COVID-19. Overall study context: The analysed material was cDNA or gDNA that came from T cells, B-cell-depleted T cells, or PBMCs.

The table came from immunoSEQ multiplex PCR; TCRdb's copy has only in-frame clones and leaves some out. The sample lists 150,000 to 200,000 clones; about nine tenths were seen once. The CDR3 has 13 amino acids. V dropped 7 bases and J dropped 3 bases, with 12 bases sitting between them. Germline CDR1 is MDHEN and CDR2 is SYDVKM. The chain is built from TRBV28 and TRBJ1-1; D possibly corresponds to TRBD1 (5 bases). This receptor was taken from a man between 65 and 79 years old with acute or convalescent COVID-19. The sequencing input was peripheral blood. This CDR3 is CASTLRGYTEAFF. The DNA of the CDR3 is TGTGCCAGCACTCTAAGGGGTTACACTGAAGCTTTCTTT.